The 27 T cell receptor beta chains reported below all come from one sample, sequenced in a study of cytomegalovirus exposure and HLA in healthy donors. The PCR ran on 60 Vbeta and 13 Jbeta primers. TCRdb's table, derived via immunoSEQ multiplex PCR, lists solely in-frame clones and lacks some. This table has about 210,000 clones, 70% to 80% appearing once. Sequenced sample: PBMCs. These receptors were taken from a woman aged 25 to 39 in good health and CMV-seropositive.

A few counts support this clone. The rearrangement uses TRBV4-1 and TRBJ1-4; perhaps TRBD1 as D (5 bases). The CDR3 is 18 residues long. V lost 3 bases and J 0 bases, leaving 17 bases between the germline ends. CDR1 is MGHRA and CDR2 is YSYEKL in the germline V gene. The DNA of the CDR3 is TGCGCCAGCAGCCATGGGGGAGGGACCGCTACAACTAATGAAAAACTGTTTTTT. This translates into CASSHGGGTATTNEKLFF.

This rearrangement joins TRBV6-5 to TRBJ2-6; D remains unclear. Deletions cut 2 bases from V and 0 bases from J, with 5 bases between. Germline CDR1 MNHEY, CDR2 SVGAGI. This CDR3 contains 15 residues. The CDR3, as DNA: TGTGCCAGCAGTTACACGAGCTCTGGGGCCAACGTCCTGACTTTC. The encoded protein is CASSYTSSGANVLTF.

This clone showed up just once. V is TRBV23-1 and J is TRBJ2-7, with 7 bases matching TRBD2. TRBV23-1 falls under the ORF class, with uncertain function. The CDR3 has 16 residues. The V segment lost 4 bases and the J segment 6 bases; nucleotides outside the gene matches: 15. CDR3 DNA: TGCGCCAGCAGTCCCCCGGGGGGAAGTCTGCAAGGCGAGCAGTACTTC. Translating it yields CASSPPGGSLQGEQYF.

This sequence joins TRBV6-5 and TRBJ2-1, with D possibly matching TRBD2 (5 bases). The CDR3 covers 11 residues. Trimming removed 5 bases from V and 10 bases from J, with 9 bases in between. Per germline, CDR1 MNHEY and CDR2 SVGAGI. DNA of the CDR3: TGTGCCAGCAGTGCCCCGGGGGAGCAGTTCTTC. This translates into CASSAPGEQFF.

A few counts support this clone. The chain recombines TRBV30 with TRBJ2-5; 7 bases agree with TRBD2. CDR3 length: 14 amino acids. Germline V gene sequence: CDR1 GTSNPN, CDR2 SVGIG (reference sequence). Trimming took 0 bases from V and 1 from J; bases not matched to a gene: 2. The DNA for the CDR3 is TGTGCCTGGAGTGTCGGGGGGTCCCAAGAGACCCAGTACTTC. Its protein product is CAWSVGGSQETQYF.

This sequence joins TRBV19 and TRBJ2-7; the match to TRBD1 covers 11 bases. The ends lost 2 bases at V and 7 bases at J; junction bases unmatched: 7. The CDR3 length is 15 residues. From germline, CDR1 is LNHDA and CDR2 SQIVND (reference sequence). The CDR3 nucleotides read TGTGCCAGTAGTATACAAACCGGGACAGGGGGTGAGCAGTACTTC. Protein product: CASSIQTGTGGEQYF.

The CDR3 protein is CASSGIEISGQETQYF. The DNA for the CDR3 is TGTGCCAGCTCCGGGATTGAGATTAGCGGACAAGAGACCCAGTACTTC. This sequence joins TRBV28 and TRBJ2-5; D is possibly TRBD2 (6 bases). CDR1 is MDHEN and CDR2 is SYDVKM in the germline V gene. Deletions cut 8 bases from V and 2 bases from J, with 21 bases between. The CDR3 runs 16 residues.

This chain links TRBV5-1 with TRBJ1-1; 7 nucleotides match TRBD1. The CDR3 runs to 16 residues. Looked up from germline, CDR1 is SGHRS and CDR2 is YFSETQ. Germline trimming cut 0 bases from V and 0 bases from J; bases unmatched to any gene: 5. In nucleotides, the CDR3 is TGCGCCAGCAGCTTGGAGGCAGGGGGACTGAACACTGAAGCTTTCTTT. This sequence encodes CASSLEAGGLNTEAFF.

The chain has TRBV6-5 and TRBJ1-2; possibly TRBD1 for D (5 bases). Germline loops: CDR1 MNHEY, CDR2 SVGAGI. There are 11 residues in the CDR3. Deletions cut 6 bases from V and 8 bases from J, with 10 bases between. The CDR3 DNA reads TGTGCCAGCAGAAGGGGTTACGGCTACACCTTC. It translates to CASRRGYGYTF.

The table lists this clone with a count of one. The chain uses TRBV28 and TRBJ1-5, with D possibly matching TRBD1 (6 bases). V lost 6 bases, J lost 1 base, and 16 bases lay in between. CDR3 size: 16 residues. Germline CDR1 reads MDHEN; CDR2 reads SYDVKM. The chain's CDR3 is CASRHTGIRSNQPQHF. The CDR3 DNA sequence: TGTGCCAGCAGACATACAGGGATTAGAAGCAATCAGCCCCAGCATTTT. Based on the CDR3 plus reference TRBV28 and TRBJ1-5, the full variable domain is DVKVTQSSRYLVKRTGEKVFLECVQDMDHENMFWYRQDPGLGLRLIYFSYDVKMKEKGDIPEGYSVSREKKERFSLILESASTNQTSMYLCASRHTGIRSNQPQHFGDGTRLSIL.

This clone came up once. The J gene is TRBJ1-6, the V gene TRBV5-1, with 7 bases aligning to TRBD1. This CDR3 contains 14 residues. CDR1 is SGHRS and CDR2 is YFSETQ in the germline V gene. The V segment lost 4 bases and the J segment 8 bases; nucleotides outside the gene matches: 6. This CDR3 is CASSQIQGDSPLHF. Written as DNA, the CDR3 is TGCGCCAGCAGCCAAATCCAGGGGGATTCACCCCTCCACTTT.

The CDR3 nucleotides read TGTGCCAGTAGTATGACAATGGGTACGCAGTATTTT. Its protein is CASSMTMGTQYF. The chain combines TRBV19 with TRBJ2-3; D gene uncertain. The CDR3 has 12 amino acids. The germline CDR1 and CDR2 sequences are LNHDA and SQIVND (reference sequence). V was pared by 3 bases and J by 8 bases, with 9 bases between.

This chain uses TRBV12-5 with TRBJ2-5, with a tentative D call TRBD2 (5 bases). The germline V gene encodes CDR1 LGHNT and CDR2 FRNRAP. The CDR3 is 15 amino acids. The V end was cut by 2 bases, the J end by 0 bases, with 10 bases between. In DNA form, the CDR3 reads TGTGCTAGTGGTTTGTTCGGGGTGTACCAAGAGACCCAGTACTTC. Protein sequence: CASGLFGVYQETQYF.

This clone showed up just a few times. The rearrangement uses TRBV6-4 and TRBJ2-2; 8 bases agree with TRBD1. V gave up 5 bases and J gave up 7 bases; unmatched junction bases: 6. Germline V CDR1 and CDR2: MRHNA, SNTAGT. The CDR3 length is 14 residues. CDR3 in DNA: TGTGCCAGCAGTCAGACAGGGGAGGACGGGGAGCTGTTTTTT. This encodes CASSQTGEDGELFF.

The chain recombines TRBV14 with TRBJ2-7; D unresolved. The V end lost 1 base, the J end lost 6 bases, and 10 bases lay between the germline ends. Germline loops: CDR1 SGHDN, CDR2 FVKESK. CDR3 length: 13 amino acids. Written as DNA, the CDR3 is TGTGCCAGCAGCCAAGGGGCCGACCCCGAGCAGTACTTC. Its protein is CASSQGADPEQYF. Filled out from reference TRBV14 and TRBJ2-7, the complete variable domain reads EAGVTQFPSHSVIEKGQTVTLRCDPISGHDNLYWYRRVMGKEIKFLLHFVKESKQDESGMPNNRFLAERTGGTYSTLKVQPAELEDSGVYFCASSQGADPEQYFGPGTRLTVT.

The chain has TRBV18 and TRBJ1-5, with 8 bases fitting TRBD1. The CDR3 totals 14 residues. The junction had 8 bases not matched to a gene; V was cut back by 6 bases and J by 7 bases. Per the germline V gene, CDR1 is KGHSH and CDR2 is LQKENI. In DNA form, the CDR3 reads TGTGCCAGCTCGAAGGACAGGGCGGAGCAGCCCCAGCATTTT. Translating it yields CASSKDRAEQPQHF. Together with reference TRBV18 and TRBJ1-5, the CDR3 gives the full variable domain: NAGVMQNPRHLVRRRGQEARLRCSPMKGHSHVYWYRQLPEEGLKFMVYLQKENIIDESGMPKERFSAEFPKEGPSILRIQQVVRGDSAAYFCASSKDRAEQPQHFGDGTRLSIL.

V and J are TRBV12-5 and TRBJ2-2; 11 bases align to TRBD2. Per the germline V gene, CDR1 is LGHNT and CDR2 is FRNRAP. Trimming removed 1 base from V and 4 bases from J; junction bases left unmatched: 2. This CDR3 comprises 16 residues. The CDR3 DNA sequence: TGTGCTAGTGGTTTGGCACTAGCGGGGGTCACCGGGGAGCTGTTTTTT. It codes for CASGLALAGVTGELFF.

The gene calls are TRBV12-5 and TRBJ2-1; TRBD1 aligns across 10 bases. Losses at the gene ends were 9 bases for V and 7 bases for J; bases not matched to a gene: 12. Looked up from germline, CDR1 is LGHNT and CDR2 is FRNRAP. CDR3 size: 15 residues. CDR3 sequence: CASATGTGARNEQFF. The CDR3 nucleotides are TGTGCTAGCGCAACCGGGACAGGGGCGAGGAATGAGCAGTTCTTC.

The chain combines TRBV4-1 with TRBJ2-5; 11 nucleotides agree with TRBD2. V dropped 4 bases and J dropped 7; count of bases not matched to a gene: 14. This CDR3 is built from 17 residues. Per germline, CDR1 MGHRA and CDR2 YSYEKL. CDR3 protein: CASSRYLLAGELGTQYF. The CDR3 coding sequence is TGCGCCAGCAGCCGCTATTTACTAGCGGGAGAGTTGGGGACCCAGTACTTC.

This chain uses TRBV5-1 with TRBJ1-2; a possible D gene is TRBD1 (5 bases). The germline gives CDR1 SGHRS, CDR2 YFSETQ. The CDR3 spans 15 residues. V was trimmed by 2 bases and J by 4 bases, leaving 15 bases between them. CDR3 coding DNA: TGCGCCAGCAGCTTCGGTTTGCGGACACCCTATGGCTACACCTTC. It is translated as CASSFGLRTPYGYTF.

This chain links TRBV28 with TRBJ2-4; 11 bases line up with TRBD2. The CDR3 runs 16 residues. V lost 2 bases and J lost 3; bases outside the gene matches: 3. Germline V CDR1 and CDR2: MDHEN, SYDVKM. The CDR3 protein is CASSLRLAGLKNIQYF. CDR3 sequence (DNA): TGTGCCAGCAGTTTAAGACTAGCGGGACTCAAAAACATTCAGTACTTC.

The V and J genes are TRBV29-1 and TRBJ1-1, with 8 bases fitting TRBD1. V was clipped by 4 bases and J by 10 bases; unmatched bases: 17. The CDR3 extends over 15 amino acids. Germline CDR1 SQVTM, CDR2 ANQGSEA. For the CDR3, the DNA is TGCAGCGTTGGGCTTGGGACAGGTAGGTTGAATAGAGCTTTCTTT. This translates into CSVGLGTGRLNRAFF. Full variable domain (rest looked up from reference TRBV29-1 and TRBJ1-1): SAVISQKPSRDICQRGTSLTIQCQVDSQVTMMFWYRQQPGQSLTLIATANQGSEATYESGFVIDKFPISRPNLTFSTLTVSNMSPEDSSIYLCSVGLGTGRLNRAFFGQGTRLTVV.

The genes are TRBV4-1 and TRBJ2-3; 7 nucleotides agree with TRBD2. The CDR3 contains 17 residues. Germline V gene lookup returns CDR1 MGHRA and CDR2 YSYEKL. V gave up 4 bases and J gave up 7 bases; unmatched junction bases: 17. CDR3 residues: CASSRGMARGSGNTQYF. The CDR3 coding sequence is TGCGCCAGCAGCCGAGGGATGGCGCGGGGGAGCGGAAATACGCAGTATTTT.

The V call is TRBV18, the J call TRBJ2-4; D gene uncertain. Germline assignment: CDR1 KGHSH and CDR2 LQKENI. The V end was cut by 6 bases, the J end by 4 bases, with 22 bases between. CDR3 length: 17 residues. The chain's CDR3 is CASSFNRGPFGKNIQYF. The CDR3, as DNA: TGTGCCAGCTCCTTCAATCGCGGCCCCTTTGGGAAAAACATTCAGTACTTC.

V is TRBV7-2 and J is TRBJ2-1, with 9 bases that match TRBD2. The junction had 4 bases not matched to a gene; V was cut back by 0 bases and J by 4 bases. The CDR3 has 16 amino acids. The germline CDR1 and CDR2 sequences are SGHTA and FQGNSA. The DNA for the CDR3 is TGTGCCAGCAGCTTAGCCTCGGCGGGAGGGTACAATGAGCAGTTCTTC. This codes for CASSLASAGGYNEQFF.

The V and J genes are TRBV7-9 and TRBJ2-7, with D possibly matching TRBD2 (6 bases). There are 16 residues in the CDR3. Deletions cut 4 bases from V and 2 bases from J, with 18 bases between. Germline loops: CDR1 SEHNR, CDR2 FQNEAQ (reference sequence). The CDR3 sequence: CASSSAGRGSTYEQYF. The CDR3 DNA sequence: TGTGCCAGCAGCTCCGCCGGGCGGGGATCGACCTACGAGCAGTACTTC.

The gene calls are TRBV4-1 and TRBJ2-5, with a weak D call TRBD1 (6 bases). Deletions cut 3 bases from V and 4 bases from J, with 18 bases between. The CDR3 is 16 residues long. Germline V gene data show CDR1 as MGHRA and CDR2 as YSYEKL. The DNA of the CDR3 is TGCGCCAGCAGCCAGCAGCCGGGACAAGGGGGAGAGACCCAGTACTTC. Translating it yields CASSQQPGQGGETQYF.